This T cell receptor beta chain is drawn from a study of neoadjuvant anti-PD-1 for oral cavity cancer. About the study: Non-progressing patients received a fourth nivolumab dose near day 43, then surgery on days 50-56. Findings and limits, study-wide: After neoadjuvant nivolumab, PBMC T cell clonality was significantly higher in non-responders than responders.

Only in-frame clones appear in the TCRdb table, and some are missing; sequencing was by immunoSEQ multiplex PCR. The table includes about 9,600 clones, approximately 68% detected once. Looked up from germline, CDR1 is SGHKS and CDR2 is YYEKEE (reference sequence). The CDR3 has 16 amino acids. V was trimmed by 2 bases and J by 0 bases, leaving 13 bases between them. The time point here: after neoadjuvant nivolumab, at surgical resection. A remark on this clone: Its cognate antigen is unknown.

This chain connects TRBV5-5 to TRBJ2-3; perhaps TRBD2 as D (6 bases). The sequence was obtained from a person aged 35-79 years with oral cavity squamous cell carcinoma. The sample was PBMCs, taken after nivolumab (anti-PD-1) treatment. CDR3 sequence reads: CASSFYGSTSTDTQYF. The DNA for the CDR3 is TGTGCCAGCAGCTTTTACGGGAGCACCAGCACAGATACGCAGTATTTT.